This TCR beta chain was recovered during a study of blood T cell repertoires in COVID-19. In the authors' methods: Nucleated cell number was recorded as an estimate derived from reference gene primer amplification. Assay used: immunoSEQ multiplex PCR; TCRdb lists only in-frame clones, some missing. That table is the source of V, J and clone size, and D and trimming were worked out from the DNA. The sample records about 170,000 clones, just under 90% being singletons. The sample comprised peripheral blood. The source is a man aged 18 to 30 with active or convalescent COVID-19.

In DNA form, the CDR3 reads TGTGCCATCAGTTCAGCTAGTCTCTATGAGCAGTTCTTC. This translates into CAISSASLYEQFF. The rearrangement uses TRBV10-3 and TRBJ2-1; D gene unclear. The germline V gene has CDR1 ENHRY and CDR2 SYGVKD. V lost 5 bases, J lost 8 bases, and 13 bases lay in between. The CDR3 has 13 amino acids.